This T cell receptor (beta chain) was recovered during a study of T cell responses to AZD1222 COVID-19 vaccine. Study-level points and caveats: The CD4 TCRs associated with vaccination extended across spike and predominated at 160-218 and 743-854.

CDR1 and CDR2 (germline): MDHEN, SYDVKM. Trimming pared 4 bases from V and 0 bases from J, leaving 10 bases between. CDR3 length equals 15 residues. Data came from immunoSEQ multiplex PCR; TCRdb stores just in-frame clones and leaves some out. Here the sample spans over 70,000 clones, about 88% being singletons. Worth noting for this clone: What it binds is unknown.

This sample comprised peripheral blood, obtained 28 days after the second AZD1222 dose. The V and J genes are TRBV28 and TRBJ2-1, with TRBD2 as a possible D gene (5 bases). The TCR comes from an adult who received the AZD1222 COVID-19 vaccine. CDR3 residues: CASSSIGSSYNEQFF. The CDR3 bases are TGTGCCAGCAGTTCTATAGGGAGCTCCTACAATGAGCAGTTCTTC.